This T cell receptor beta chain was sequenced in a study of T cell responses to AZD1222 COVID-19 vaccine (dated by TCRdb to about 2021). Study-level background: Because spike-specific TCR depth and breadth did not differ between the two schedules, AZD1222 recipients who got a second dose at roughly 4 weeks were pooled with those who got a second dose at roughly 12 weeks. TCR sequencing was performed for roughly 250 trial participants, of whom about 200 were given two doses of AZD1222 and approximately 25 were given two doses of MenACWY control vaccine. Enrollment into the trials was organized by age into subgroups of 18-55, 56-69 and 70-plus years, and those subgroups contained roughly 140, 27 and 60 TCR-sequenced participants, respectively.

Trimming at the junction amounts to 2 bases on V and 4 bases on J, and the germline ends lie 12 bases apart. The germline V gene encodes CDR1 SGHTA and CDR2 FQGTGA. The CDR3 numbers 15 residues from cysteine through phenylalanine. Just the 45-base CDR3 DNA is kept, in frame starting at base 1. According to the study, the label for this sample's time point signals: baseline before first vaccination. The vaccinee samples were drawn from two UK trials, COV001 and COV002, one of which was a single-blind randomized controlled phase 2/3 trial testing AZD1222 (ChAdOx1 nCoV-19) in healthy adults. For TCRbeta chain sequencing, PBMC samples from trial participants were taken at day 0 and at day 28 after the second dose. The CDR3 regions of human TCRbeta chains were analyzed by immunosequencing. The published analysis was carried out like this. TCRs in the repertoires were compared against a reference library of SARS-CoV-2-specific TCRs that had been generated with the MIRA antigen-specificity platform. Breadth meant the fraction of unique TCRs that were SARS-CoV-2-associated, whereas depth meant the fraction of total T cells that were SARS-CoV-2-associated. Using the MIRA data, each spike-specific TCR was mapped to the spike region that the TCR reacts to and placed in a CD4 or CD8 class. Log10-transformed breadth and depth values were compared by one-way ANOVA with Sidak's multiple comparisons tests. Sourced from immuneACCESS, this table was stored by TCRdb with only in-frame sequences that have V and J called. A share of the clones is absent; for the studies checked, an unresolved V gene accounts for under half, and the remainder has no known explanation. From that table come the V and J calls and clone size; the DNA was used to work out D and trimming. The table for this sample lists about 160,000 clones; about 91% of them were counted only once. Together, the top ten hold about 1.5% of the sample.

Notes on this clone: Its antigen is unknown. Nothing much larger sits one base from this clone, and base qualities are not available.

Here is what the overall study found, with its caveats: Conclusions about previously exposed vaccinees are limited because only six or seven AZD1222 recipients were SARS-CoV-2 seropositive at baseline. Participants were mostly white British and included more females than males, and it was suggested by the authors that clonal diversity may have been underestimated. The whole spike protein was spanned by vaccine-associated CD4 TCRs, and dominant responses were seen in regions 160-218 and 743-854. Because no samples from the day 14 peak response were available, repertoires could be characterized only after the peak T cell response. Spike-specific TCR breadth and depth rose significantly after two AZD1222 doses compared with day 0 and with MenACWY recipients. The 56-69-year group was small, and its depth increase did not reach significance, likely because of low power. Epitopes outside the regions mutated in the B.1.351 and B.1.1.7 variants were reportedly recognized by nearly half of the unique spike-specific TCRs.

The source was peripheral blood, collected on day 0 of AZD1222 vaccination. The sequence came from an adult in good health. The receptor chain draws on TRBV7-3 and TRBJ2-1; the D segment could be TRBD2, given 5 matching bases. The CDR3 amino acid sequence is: CASSLVEGRYNEQFF. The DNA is TGTGCCAGCAGCTTAGTCGAGGGCCGATACAATGAGCAGTTCTTC.